The T cell receptor (beta chain) under discussion was sequenced for a study of human T cells and chemical hapten exposure. Study-wide points: High-frequency TCRs, those above 1 in 1000, stayed the same after DPC sensitization.

The time point here: pre-sensitization, week 0. Sample treatment: therapeutic diphenylcyclopropenone sensitization with weekly scalp DPC. Separate cDNA molecules received unique molecular identifiers, which the library attached to them. Authors' data handling: Between roughly 20,000 and 690,600 TCRs appeared in each sample, and the median stood at 95,638. From the RACE reads, TCRdb called clonotypes with MiXCR, one entry per CDR3 protein. TCRdb, rather than the study authors, made the V and J calls. The data show around 100,000 distinct CDR3 sequences, 10% to 11% seen once. At least ten counts were recorded for this clonotype. The antigen is not known. V was pared by 0 bases and J by 2 bases, with 11 bases between. CDR1 and CDR2 (germline): DFQATT, SNEGSKA (reference sequence). The CDR3 extends over 14 amino acids.

This receptor was taken from a woman aged 55-69 years with alopecia areata. Some clones in this sample may be carry-over from other donors' samples. The material was whole blood, obtained in connection with sensitization to the hapten diphenylcyclopropenone (DPC). This rearrangement joins TRBV20-1 to TRBJ2-7, with D possibly being TRBD1 or TRBD2 (6 bases each). CDR3 sequence reads: CSARDGGRPYEQYF. In DNA form, the CDR3 reads TGCAGTGCTAGAGATGGGGGGCGTCCCTACGAGCAGTACTTC.